The T cell receptor (beta chain) under discussion was sequenced for a study of T-cell memory formation after mild COVID-19. Across the whole study: TCR clusters showed largely donor specificity.

TCRdb reprocessed the 5' RACE reads via MiXCR and lists one record per CDR3 protein. This sample carries around 420,000 distinct CDR3 sequences, 24% of them seen once, and the ten largest clones take around 8.1%. In regard to this clonotype: Its antigen is unknown.

Trimming left V 4 bases short and J 7 bases short, with 11 bases between. Germline values: CDR1 DFQATT, CDR2 SNEGSKA (reference sequence). The CDR3 length is 11 residues. Broader study findings: Mainly in CM and EM were contracting CD4+ clones; CD8+ were in EMRA.

The sequenced sample consisted of PBMCs or a T cell subset sorted from them (not recorded which). The clonotype originates from an adult woman who had mild COVID-19 (a few samples of this study predate the infection). Cell type and time point are not known. The rearrangement links TRBV20-1 to TRBJ2-7, with TRBD2 as a possible D gene (6 bases). CDR3 coding DNA: TGCAGTGCTACCCCGGGAGTTGAGCAGTACTTC. This translates into CSATPGVEQYF.